This is a list of T cell receptor beta chains from one sample in a study of blood T cells in healthy people across ages. Via MiXCR, TCRdb re-called the 5' RACE reads, giving one row per CDR3 protein. The data contain about 640,000 distinct CDR3 sequences, 25% to 30% of them singletons. Material: blood. The source is a woman of 80 years or more in good health. Each CDR3 is given with its conserved first and last residue. Fields, in order: CDR3 protein, CDR3 DNA, D gene, CDR3 length, clone size, V gene, J gene. D genes are given only for firm matches. Rows may omit the clone size; those that give it use once, few, many or a size class.

CDR3 protein: CSARVSAGRTEAFF
CDR3 DNA: TGCAGTGCTAGAGTATCGGCAGGGCGGACTGAAGCTTTCTTT
D gene: NA
CDR3 length: 14
clone size: NA
V gene: TRBV20-1
J gene: TRBJ1-1

CDR3 protein: CASSLGAIYEQYF
CDR3 DNA: TGTGCCAGCAGCCTAGGGGCGATCTACGAGCAGTACTTC
D gene: NA
CDR3 length: 13
clone size: many
V gene: TRBV11-3
J gene: TRBJ2-7

CDR3 protein: CASSEGKNTEAFF
CDR3 DNA: TGTGCCAGCAGCGAGGGAAAAAACACTGAAGCTTTCTTT
D gene: NA
CDR3 length: 13
clone size: NA
V gene: TRBV9
J gene: TRBJ1-1

CDR3 protein: CASSQGAGKNIQYF
CDR3 DNA: TGTGCCAGCAGCCAGGGGGCGGGCAAAAACATTCAGTACTTC
D gene: TRBD1
CDR3 length: 14
clone size: many
V gene: TRBV7-8
J gene: TRBJ2-4

CDR3 protein: CASSAGGWAGGHFEQFF
CDR3 DNA: TGTGCCAGCAGTGCGGGGGGCTGGGCGGGGGGGCATTTTGAGCAGTTCTTC
D gene: TRBD2
CDR3 length: 17
clone size: few
V gene: TRBV9
J gene: TRBJ2-1

CDR3 protein: CASSLQVMINYGYTF
CDR3 DNA: TGTGCCAGCAGCCTGCAGGTTATGATTAACTATGGCTACACCTTC
D gene: NA
CDR3 length: 15
clone size: many
V gene: TRBV7-2
J gene: TRBJ1-2

CDR3 protein: CASSLGNPNTEAFF
CDR3 DNA: TGTGCCAGCAGCTTAGGGAACCCGAACACTGAAGCTTTCTTT
D gene: NA
CDR3 length: 14
clone size: NA
V gene: TRBV7-9
J gene: TRBJ1-1

CDR3 protein: CASSYSEDRGVYNEQFF
CDR3 DNA: TGTGCCAGCAGTTACTCTGAGGACAGGGGTGTCTACAATGAGCAGTTCTTC
D gene: TRBD1
CDR3 length: 17
clone size: many
V gene: TRBV6-2/TRBV6-3
J gene: TRBJ2-1

CDR3 protein: CASSPGGNKQFF
CDR3 DNA: TGTGCCAGCAGCCCTGGGGGGAATAAGCAGTTCTTC
D gene: NA
CDR3 length: 12
clone size: NA
V gene: TRBV11-2
J gene: TRBJ2-1

CDR3 protein: CASSLEGAGLSYEQYF
CDR3 DNA: TGTGCCAGCAGCTTAGAGGGGGCAGGCCTCTCCTACGAGCAGTACTTC
D gene: TRBD1
CDR3 length: 16
clone size: NA
V gene: TRBV7-6
J gene: TRBJ2-7

CDR3 protein: CTSSWLGAMNTEAFF
CDR3 DNA: TGTACCAGCAGCTGGTTGGGAGCTATGAACACTGAAGCTTTCTTT
D gene: NA
CDR3 length: 15
clone size: once
V gene: TRBV5-6
J gene: TRBJ1-1

CDR3 protein: CSATPIRNEKLFF
CDR3 DNA: TGCAGTGCTACCCCAATACGGAATGAAAAACTGTTTTTT
D gene: NA
CDR3 length: 13
clone size: few
V gene: TRBV20-1
J gene: TRBJ1-4

CDR3 protein: CASSERSAGYNEQFF
CDR3 DNA: TGTGCCAGCAGCGAGCGGTCGGCTGGTTACAATGAGCAGTTCTTC
D gene: NA
CDR3 length: 15
clone size: many
V gene: TRBV9
J gene: TRBJ2-1

CDR3 protein: CASSQGAQSYEQYF
CDR3 DNA: TGCGCCAGCAGCCAAGGAGCGCAGTCCTACGAGCAGTACTTC
D gene: NA
CDR3 length: 14
clone size: many
V gene: TRBV4-1
J gene: TRBJ2-7

CDR3 protein: CASSSETGLAEKLFF
CDR3 DNA: TGTGCCAGCAGCTCAGAGACAGGACTGGCTGAAAAACTGTTTTTT
D gene: NA
CDR3 length: 15
clone size: NA
V gene: TRBV7-8
J gene: TRBJ1-4

CDR3 protein: CASSSSWTGGGTDTQYF
CDR3 DNA: TGCGCCAGCAGCTCCTCCTGGACAGGGGGAGGCACAGATACGCAGTATTTT
D gene: TRBD1
CDR3 length: 17
clone size: many
V gene: TRBV5-1
J gene: TRBJ2-3

CDR3 protein: CASSVTGGSGYTF
CDR3 DNA: TGTGCCAGCAGCGTAACGGGGGGCAGTGGCTACACCTTC
D gene: NA
CDR3 length: 13
clone size: many
V gene: TRBV9
J gene: TRBJ1-2

CDR3 protein: CASSQGDSQNEKLFF
CDR3 DNA: TGCGCCAGCAGCCAAGGGGACAGCCAGAATGAAAAACTGTTTTTT
D gene: TRBD1
CDR3 length: 15
clone size: many
V gene: TRBV4-3
J gene: TRBJ1-4

CDR3 protein: CASSLGDTLDSDTQYF
CDR3 DNA: TGCGCCAGCAGCTTGGGGGACACATTGGATTCGGATACGCAGTATTTT
D gene: NA
CDR3 length: 16
clone size: many
V gene: TRBV5-1
J gene: TRBJ2-3

CDR3 protein: CASSYTSGSGYTF
CDR3 DNA: TGTGCCAGCAGTTACACTTCAGGGTCTGGCTACACCTTC
D gene: NA
CDR3 length: 13
clone size: NA
V gene: TRBV6-5
J gene: TRBJ1-2

CDR3 protein: CAWSSKSRGISNQPQHF
CDR3 DNA: TGTGCCTGGAGTTCTAAAAGTAGGGGGATAAGCAATCAGCCCCAGCATTTT
D gene: NA
CDR3 length: 17
clone size: once
V gene: TRBV30
J gene: TRBJ1-5

CDR3 protein: CASLLQGGNGEQFF
CDR3 DNA: TGCGCCAGCTTACTTCAGGGGGGTAACGGTGAGCAGTTCTTC
D gene: NA
CDR3 length: 14
clone size: NA
V gene: TRBV5-1
J gene: TRBJ2-1

CDR3 protein: CASSFKGAGNSNQPQHF
CDR3 DNA: TGTGCCAGCAGTTTTAAAGGGGCGGGGAATAGCAATCAGCCCCAGCATTTT
D gene: NA
CDR3 length: 17
clone size: many
V gene: TRBV12-3/TRBV12-4
J gene: TRBJ1-5

CDR3 protein: CASGLGTGKNIQYF
CDR3 DNA: TGTGCTAGTGGTTTGGGGACAGGGAAAAACATTCAGTACTTC
D gene: TRBD1
CDR3 length: 14
clone size: many
V gene: TRBV12-5
J gene: TRBJ2-4

CDR3 protein: CAISESPNHTGELFF
CDR3 DNA: TGTGCCATCAGTGAGTCTCCAAACCACACCGGGGAGCTGTTTTTT
D gene: NA
CDR3 length: 15
clone size: few
V gene: TRBV10-3
J gene: TRBJ2-2

CDR3 protein: CASSEKTGVFGTEAFF
CDR3 DNA: TGTGCCAGCAGTGAGAAGACAGGGGTGTTCGGCACTGAAGCTTTCTTT
D gene: TRBD1
CDR3 length: 16
clone size: NA
V gene: TRBV25-1
J gene: TRBJ1-1

CDR3 protein: CASSAAGTGNYEQYF
CDR3 DNA: TGTGCCAGCAGCGCCGCCGGGACAGGGAACTACGAGCAGTACTTC
D gene: TRBD1
CDR3 length: 15
clone size: many
V gene: TRBV7-2
J gene: TRBJ2-7

CDR3 protein: CASSADRGAYNEQFF
CDR3 DNA: TGTGCCAGCAGTGCGGACAGGGGGGCCTACAATGAGCAGTTCTTC
D gene: TRBD1
CDR3 length: 15
clone size: many
V gene: TRBV27
J gene: TRBJ2-1

CDR3 protein: CATSGTGGYEQYF
CDR3 DNA: TGTGCCACCTCCGGGACAGGGGGCTACGAGCAGTACTTC
D gene: TRBD1
CDR3 length: 13
clone size: many
V gene: TRBV15
J gene: TRBJ2-7

CDR3 protein: CASSSTGSRGRYTF
CDR3 DNA: TGTGCCAGCAGTTCGACAGGGTCGAGGGGCCGCTACACCTTC
D gene: TRBD1
CDR3 length: 14
clone size: many
V gene: TRBV14
J gene: TRBJ1-2

CDR3 protein: CSARPGERFYGYTF
CDR3 DNA: TGCAGTGCGCGCCCAGGGGAGCGATTCTATGGCTACACCTTC
D gene: NA
CDR3 length: 14
clone size: many
V gene: TRBV20-1
J gene: TRBJ1-2

CDR3 protein: CASSLDQHEQYF
CDR3 DNA: TGTGCCAGCAGCTTAGATCAACACGAGCAGTACTTC
D gene: NA
CDR3 length: 12
clone size: NA
V gene: TRBV11-3
J gene: TRBJ2-7

CDR3 protein: CSVDSGNQETQYF
CDR3 DNA: TGCAGCGTTGACTCGGGGAACCAAGAGACCCAGTACTTC
D gene: NA
CDR3 length: 13
clone size: many
V gene: TRBV29-1
J gene: TRBJ2-5

CDR3 protein: CASSNRESTEAFF
CDR3 DNA: TGTGCCAGCAGCAACAGGGAATCCACTGAAGCTTTCTTT
D gene: NA
CDR3 length: 13
clone size: many
V gene: TRBV21-1
J gene: TRBJ1-1

CDR3 protein: CASSLGGRSFYEQYF
CDR3 DNA: TGTGCCAGCAGCTTAGGGGGCAGGTCCTTCTACGAGCAGTACTTC
D gene: NA
CDR3 length: 15
clone size: few
V gene: TRBV13
J gene: TRBJ2-7

CDR3 protein: CASSLSAGAGDTQYF
CDR3 DNA: TGTGCCAGCAGTTTATCGGCCGGGGCCGGGGATACGCAGTATTTT
D gene: NA
CDR3 length: 15
clone size: NA
V gene: TRBV27
J gene: TRBJ2-3

CDR3 protein: CASALGGPGNTIYF
CDR3 DNA: TGTGCCAGCGCCTTAGGGGGGCCCGGAAACACCATATATTTT
D gene: NA
CDR3 length: 14
clone size: NA
V gene: TRBV12-3/TRBV12-4
J gene: TRBJ1-3

CDR3 protein: CSATLRSGGADTQYF
CDR3 DNA: TGCAGTGCCACCCTAAGGAGCGGGGGAGCAGATACGCAGTATTTT
D gene: TRBD2
CDR3 length: 15
clone size: few
V gene: TRBV20-1
J gene: TRBJ2-3

CDR3 protein: CSAISEGVATGELFF
CDR3 DNA: TGCAGTGCTATTAGCGAGGGGGTTGCCACCGGGGAGCTGTTTTTT
D gene: NA
CDR3 length: 15
clone size: NA
V gene: TRBV20-1
J gene: TRBJ2-2

CDR3 protein: CASSDLGQPGANVLTF
CDR3 DNA: TGTGCCAGCTCGGACCTCGGACAACCTGGGGCCAACGTCCTGACTTTC
D gene: NA
CDR3 length: 16
clone size: many
V gene: TRBV18
J gene: TRBJ2-6

CDR3 protein: CASSSHQGAYNEQFF
CDR3 DNA: TGCGCCAGCAGCTCCCACCAGGGGGCCTACAATGAGCAGTTCTTC
D gene: TRBD1
CDR3 length: 15
clone size: many
V gene: TRBV5-1
J gene: TRBJ2-1

CDR3 protein: CASSDRGEDYGYTF
CDR3 DNA: TGTGCCAGCAGCGACAGGGGAGAGGACTATGGCTACACCTTC
D gene: TRBD1
CDR3 length: 14
clone size: NA
V gene: TRBV9
J gene: TRBJ1-2

CDR3 protein: CSTRLSGSYKQYF
CDR3 DNA: TGCAGTACTAGATTATCTGGTTCCTACAAGCAGTACTTC
D gene: NA
CDR3 length: 13
clone size: NA
V gene: TRBV20-1
J gene: TRBJ2-7

CDR3 protein: CSATASGAAYGQFF
CDR3 DNA: TGCAGTGCTACGGCTTCGGGTGCGGCATATGGCCAGTTCTTC
D gene: NA
CDR3 length: 14
clone size: NA
V gene: TRBV20-1
J gene: TRBJ2-1

CDR3 protein: CSTRASGIYGYTF
CDR3 DNA: TGCAGTACTAGAGCTTCGGGAATCTATGGCTACACCTTC
D gene: NA
CDR3 length: 13
clone size: NA
V gene: TRBV20-1
J gene: TRBJ1-2